This record concerns one TCR beta chain sequence. Its specific antigen is unknown. Base quality data are lacking; no much larger clone is found one base away. Following the manufacturer's recommendations, the immunoSEQ kit was used to generate TCR beta libraries from genomic DNA. To prepare the libraries, a first multiplex PCR with proprietary primers was run, followed by a second PCR that added unique barcodes, and a bead cleanup was done after each round. A kit-provided positive control reaction and a negative control reaction were included in every sample batch. The final libraries underwent checking on an Agilent 4200 TapeStation D1000 ScreenTape, volumetric pooling, and quantification by qPCR. An Illumina NextSeq500 fitted with a MidOutput 150-cycle cartridge performed the sequencing, running 156 Read1 cycles and 15 Index1 cycles with the kit's custom primers. The pooled library was loaded at roughly 1 pM with a roughly 20% PhiX control spike-in. Processing in the source paper ran as follows. Vendor-processed data were analyzed in R, and a clonotype was defined as all T cells sharing the same CDR3 nucleotide sequence. For clone abundance analyses, frequencies were normalized to the 10,000 most abundant clones per sample. Public T cell clones, averaging fewer than five per sample, were removed before analysis. An abundance difference of at least 32-fold between compartments was the criterion for calling clonotypes tumor-enriched or baseline blood-enriched. Clonotypes expanded or contracted between blood time points were identified with a beta-binomial differential abundance model. Similarity between tumor and blood repertoires was quantified using the Baroni-Urbani and Buser coefficient, and groups were compared with two-tailed Wilcoxon tests in R. Not all clones reach the TCRdb copy of this immuneACCESS table, which keeps in-frame sequences only. Checked studies attribute under half of the gap to unresolved V genes and leave the rest unexplained. From that table come the V and J calls and clone size; the DNA was used to work out D and trimming. For this sample the table gives some 130,000 clones, of which around 89% were detected only once. The top ten hold approximately 5.8% of the sample.

The sample originates from a study of radiation and T cells in renal cell carcinoma (TCRdb year 2020). Context from the whole study: Samples came from a clinical trial, in which primary renal cell carcinomas received 15 Gy stereotactic body radiation therapy followed by nephrectomy 4 weeks later. TCR beta sequencing covered over 50 samples in total, comprising some 25 tumors and about 27 peripheral blood samples. In the roughly 49 samples combined, about 4 million unique CDR3 nucleotide sequences were found, encoding 2 million to 3 million unique CDR3 amino acid sequences.

In the paper's terms, the time point label means: blood 2 weeks post-SBRT. The treatment or condition label, read with the paper, signifies: 15 Gy SBRT to primary tumor, nephrectomy 4 weeks later. Serial peripheral blood from radiation-treated patients was sampled at baseline, 2 weeks and 4 weeks after SBRT to track tumor-enriched clonotypes. All patients had renal cell carcinoma with clear cell pathology. The QIAamp DNA Blood Mini Kit (Qiagen) was used to prepare genomic DNA for TCR sequencing. Only samples passing all quality control checks were included in the analyses. The paper as a whole reports these results and caveats: Changes in the blood repertoire were not tracked past 4 weeks after treatment. Top tumor clonotypes rose in blood from baseline to 2 weeks post-radiation, then contracted by 4 weeks, suggesting transient expansion of tumor-resident clones. Because the trial had a single-armed design, the trial could not examine how radiation dose or scheduling affected the TCR repertoire. Because pretreatment tumor biopsies were not available, the baseline intratumoral presence of clonotypes could not be determined.

Material: blood, obtained from a patient whose treatment included radiotherapy and nephrectomy. The TCR was taken from a woman in her 70s with renal cell carcinoma.

The CDR3 protein: CASSPLGRATNEKLFF. The DNA is TGTGCCAGCAGCCCGCTCGGGAGGGCAACTAATGAAAAACTGTTTTTT. Rearrangement joined TRBV7-9 to TRBJ1-4, with the D gene uncertain. V and J lose 5 bases and 0 bases, and a span of 13 bases separates them. From its cysteine to its phenylalanine, the CDR3 spans 16 amino acids. Just CDR3 DNA is preserved here, 48 bases in frame from base 1. Per the germline V gene (reference sequence), SEHNR is the CDR1 and FQNEAQ is the CDR2.